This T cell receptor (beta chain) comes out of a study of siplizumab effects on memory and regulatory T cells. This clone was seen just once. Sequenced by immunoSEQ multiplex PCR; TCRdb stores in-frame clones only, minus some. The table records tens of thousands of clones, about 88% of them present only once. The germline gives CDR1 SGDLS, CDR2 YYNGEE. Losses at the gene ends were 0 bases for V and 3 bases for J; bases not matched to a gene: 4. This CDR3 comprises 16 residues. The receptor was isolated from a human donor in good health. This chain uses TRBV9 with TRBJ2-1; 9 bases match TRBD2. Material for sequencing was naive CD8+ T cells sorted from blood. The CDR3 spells CASSVGSGGNYNEQFF. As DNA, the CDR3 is TGTGCCAGCAGCGTAGGTAGCGGGGGAAACTACAATGAGCAGTTCTTC. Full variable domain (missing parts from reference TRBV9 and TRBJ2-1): DSGVTQTPKHLITATGQRVTLRCSPRSGDLSVYWYQQSLDQGLQFLIQYYNGEERAKGNILERFSAQQFPDLHSELNLSSLELGDSALYFCASSVGSGGNYNEQFFGPGTRLTVL.